The entry that follows covers one T cell receptor (beta chain) sequence. This clonotype was counted many times. Its antigen is currently not known. No base quality values were provided; no much bigger clone lies one nucleotide off. The sample comes from a study of glioma-infiltrating T cells (dated by TCRdb to the mid-2010s). Background on the whole study: TCR alpha- and beta-chain repertoires were sequenced from glioma tissue, non-neoplastic brain tissue and matched peripheral blood mononuclear cells. To measure divergence between tissue and blood T-cell populations, each tissue-infiltrating repertoire was compared with the peripheral blood repertoire of the same patient. Three low-grade glioma patients, about 8 primary glioblastoma patients and three non-glioma patients contributing non-neoplastic brain tissue were included in the paired cohort. Overall study outcomes, separate from this receptor: Tissue and blood shared very few CDR3 sequences, a result attributed to high CDR3 diversity and limited sampling. Small numbers underpinned the group comparisons: several glioblastoma patients, three low-grade glioma patients and three non-neoplastic patients. In non-neoplastic patients, VJ-independent divergence between tissue and blood fell below expectation, whereas in all gliomas, and especially in low-grade gliomas, the divergence rose above expectation.

The iRepertoire nested amplicon-rescue multiplex PCR (arm-PCR) platform was used to amplify TCR alpha and beta CDR3 regions from RNA. The input for one-step reverse transcription and amplification was 100-400 ng of either tissue mRNA or PBMC total RNA. Following bead purification, Illumina adapters were added through a secondary multiplex PCR, and the libraries were then gel-purified between 200 and 400 bp. The libraries contained internal 6-nucleotide barcodes that were used for demultiplexing. Sequencing of libraries was performed on an Illumina MiSeq with 2x220 or 2x250 nucleotide paired-end reads. Per the authors' processing: Paired reads were merged using FLASH 1.2.11 and aligned with BWA-MEM to the GRCh37 human genome, and TRA and TRB reads were then extracted. For V and J assignment, an IMGT-derived reference of cassette sequences and CDR3 motifs that included pseudogenes was used. Three-frame translation of reads was performed, and productive CDR3s were defined as those with a C...FGXG motif and no stop codons. Clonotypes were defined as unique combinations of V-J cassette pair and CDR3 amino acid sequence. Hamming distance filtering was applied to reads, with thresholds set by the sequence error rate of each sample in mapped regions. TCRdb redid the processing of the public reads, applying fastp at Q25 and MiXCR, and retained in-frame beta chains. Identical CDR3 protein sequences are pooled into one entry, listed with their most common genes and DNA. The V and J calls, along with clone size, are taken from TCRdb and not from the paper's own processing. Present in this sample are fewer than 250,000 distinct CDR3 sequences, about 31% of which were seen just once. The ten largest account for 20% to 25% of the sample.

V is reduced by 2 bases and J by 3 bases, leaving a spacing of 4 bases between them. The CDR3 spans 12 residues, from the cysteine through the phenylalanine. The only DNA kept is the CDR3, 36 bases in frame from the first base. The sequence was obtained from a human donor with low-grade glioma or glioblastoma, undergoing nonglioma brain surgery, or in good health (not recorded which). Sequenced input: glioma tissue, nonneoplastic brain tissue, or PBMCs (not recorded which). The chain was built from TRBV12-3 or TRBV12-4 and TRBJ1-2; too little of a D gene remains to name it. The nucleotides are TGTGCCAGCAGTTTAACCGACTATGGCTACACCTTC. Its protein product is CASSLTDYGYTF.